This T cell receptor (beta chain) was recorded in a study of tumor-infiltrating lymphocytes in primary liver carcinoma. Per the germline V gene, CDR1 is MGHRA and CDR2 is YSYEKL. The CDR3 is made up of 16 amino acids. Co-extracted RNA and DNA came from approximately 20-30 mg of unsorted bulk tissue. From around 530 ng of total RNA, TCR beta-specific cDNA was reverse-transcribed using a constant-region primer. Library construction for TCR beta comprised three nested multiplex PCR rounds performed with slightly modified ARM-PCR. Rounds one and two of PCR, each of 9 to 11 cycles, were primed with TRBV1-TRBV30 forward primers and a C-beta reverse primer. TCRdb re-called the multiplex PCR reads with MiXCR, one entry per CDR3 protein. The repertoire has roughly 80,000 distinct CDR3 sequences, around 70% of them found once; the top ten carry around 19%. Of note for this clonotype: Germline and junction disagree at one end, which may indicate a read error.

This receptor was obtained from a man aged 35-49 years with primary liver carcinoma and hepatitis B virus infection. The sequenced material came from liver tumor tissue from sampling region 1. Indicated subset: tumor region T1, superior pole. The V and J genes are TRBV4-1 and TRBJ2-5, with 7 bases lining up with TRBD1. The CDR3 sequence: CASSQGTAAMEETQYF. The CDR3 DNA is TGCGCGAGCAGCCAAGGGACAGCAGCGATGGAAGAGACCCAGTACTTC.